This is a list of T cell receptor beta chains from one sample in a study of blood T cell repertoires in COVID-19. Only in-frame clones appear in the TCRdb table, and some are missing; sequencing was by immunoSEQ multiplex PCR. The data contain more than 150,000 clones, roughly four fifths of them singletons. The sample taken for sequencing was peripheral blood. All receptors derive from a woman of 80 years or more with COVID-19, enrolled during active disease. CDR3s include the opening cysteine and the closing phenylalanine or tryptophan. A D gene is named only where the DNA matches it firmly. Clone sizes are given selectively: once, few, many, or a class where the clone is expanded.

clone_size	v_call	cdr3_length	d_call	j_call	cdr3_aa	cdr3_nt
NA	TRBV2	13	NA	TRBJ2-5	CASRGAVGETQYF	TGTGCCAGCAGAGGGGCGGTCGGCGAGACCCAGTACTTC
NA	TRBV18	15	NA	TRBJ1-4	CASSPDLGANEKLFF	TGTGCCAGCTCACCAGACCTGGGAGCCAATGAAAAACTGTTTTTT
NA	TRBV6-5	15	TRBD1	TRBJ1-1	CASSLSGGWYTEAFF	TGTGCCAGCAGCCTCTCAGGGGGTTGGTACACTGAAGCTTTCTTT
NA	TRBV29-1	15	TRBD2	TRBJ2-7	CSARGVAGPSYEQYF	TGCAGCGCCCGGGGCGTAGCGGGACCCTCCTACGAGCAGTACTTC
NA	TRBV5-1	19	TRBD2	TRBJ2-1	CASSLGLAGGIGSYNEQFF	TGCGCCAGCAGCTTGGGTCTAGCGGGAGGGATAGGCTCCTACAATGAGCAGTTCTTC
NA	TRBV20-1	14	NA	TRBJ2-7	CSASTVARGYEQYF	TGCAGTGCGAGTACCGTCGCCAGGGGCTACGAGCAGTACTTC
NA	TRBV2	14	NA	TRBJ2-7	CASSETGYRFEQYF	TGTGCCAGCAGTGAAACAGGGTATAGGTTCGAGCAGTACTTC
NA	TRBV7-2	16	NA	TRBJ2-7	CASSLRGGTSPSEQYF	TGTGCCAGCAGCTTAAGGGGGGGGACGTCTCCGAGCGAGCAGTACTTC
NA	TRBV2	14	NA	TRBJ2-1	CASSVGLSYNEQFF	TGTGCCAGCAGTGTGGGACTCTCCTACAATGAGCAGTTCTTC
NA	TRBV10-3	15	TRBD2	TRBJ2-1	CAISESLAGGNEQFF	TGTGCCATCAGTGAATCACTAGCGGGAGGCAATGAGCAGTTCTTC
NA	TRBV27	14	NA	TRBJ2-5	CASSPMGAQETQYF	TGTGCCAGCAGCCCCATGGGGGCCCAAGAGACCCAGTACTTC
NA	TRBV27	14	NA	TRBJ2-1	CASSLNDFYNEQFF	TGTGCCAGCAGTTTAAATGACTTCTACAATGAGCAGTTCTTC
few	TRBV27	16	NA	TRBJ2-7	CASSSPFTRGVYEQYF	TGTGCCAGCAGTTCCCCCTTTACCAGGGGGGTCTACGAGCAGTACTTC
NA	TRBV3-1/TRBV3-2	15	TRBD2	TRBJ2-3	CASSQRGGGTDTQYF	TGTGCCAGCAGCCAGAGGGGCGGGGGGACAGATACGCAGTATTTT
NA	TRBV6-1	12	NA	TRBJ1-1	CASASGGTEAFF	TGTGCCAGCGCTTCGGGGGGCACTGAAGCTTTCTTT
once	TRBV6-6	14	NA	TRBJ1-1	CASSLQGANTEAFF	TGTGCCAGCAGTCTACAGGGAGCGAACACTGAAGCTTTCTTT
NA	TRBV3-1/TRBV3-2	16	TRBD2	TRBJ2-3	CASSPGLAVNTDTQYF	TGTGCCAGCAGCCCGGGACTAGCGGTTAACACAGATACGCAGTATTTT
NA	TRBV5-1	14	NA	TRBJ2-3	CASRIQGITDTQYF	TGCGCCAGCAGGATACAGGGAATCACAGATACGCAGTATTTT
NA	TRBV5-6	19	TRBD2	TRBJ2-1	CASSLLRFAGGPRYNEQFF	TGTGCCAGCAGCTTGCTCAGGTTCGCGGGAGGGCCTAGGTACAATGAGCAGTTCTTC
NA	TRBV2	15	NA	TRBJ2-1	CASSEVRDSNNEQFF	TGTGCCAGCAGTGAAGTCAGGGACTCCAACAATGAGCAGTTCTTC
NA	TRBV18	14	NA	TRBJ2-7	CASSPGLSSYEQYF	TGTGCCAGCTCACCAGGTCTGAGCTCCTACGAGCAGTACTTC
NA	TRBV2	15	NA	TRBJ2-5	CASSEESVLEETQYF	TGTGCCAGCAGTGAGGAGAGCGTTTTGGAAGAGACCCAGTACTTC
NA	TRBV18	14	TRBD1	TRBJ2-5	CASSFATGEETQYF	TGTGCCAGCTCATTCGCGACAGGGGAGGAGACCCAGTACTTC
NA	TRBV3-1/TRBV3-2	16	NA	TRBJ2-7	CASSQDYLEGTYEQYF	TGTGCCAGCAGCCAAGATTACCTAGAGGGCACCTACGAGCAGTACTTC
NA	TRBV29-1	13	NA	TRBJ1-2	CSVEDLSRDGYTF	TGCAGCGTTGAAGATTTGTCAAGAGATGGCTACACCTTC
few	TRBV11-2	14	NA	TRBJ1-4	CASSLGGSNEKLFF	TGTGCCAGCAGCTTAGGAGGATCTAATGAAAAACTGTTTTTT
NA	TRBV28	12	TRBD1	TRBJ1-3	CASRNRGSTIYF	TGTGCCAGCAGAAACAGGGGAAGCACCATATATTTT
NA	TRBV6-5	15	TRBD2	TRBJ2-1	CASSSWTSGRNEQFF	TGTGCCAGCAGTTCTTGGACTAGCGGGAGGAATGAGCAGTTCTTC
few	TRBV7-6	15	TRBD2	TRBJ2-2	CASSLRTGLTGELFF	TGTGCCAGCAGCCTAAGGACGGGACTAACCGGGGAGCTGTTTTTT
once	TRBV5-1	17	NA	TRBJ1-2	CASSSAFRDTPRSGYTF	TGCGCCAGCAGCTCAGCATTCCGGGACACCCCGCGGAGTGGCTACACCTTC
NA	TRBV12-3/TRBV12-4	13	NA	TRBJ1-2	CASSFGTRDGYTF	TGTGCCAGCAGTTTCGGGACTCGGGATGGCTACACCTTC
NA	TRBV9	13	NA	TRBJ1-6	CASSATVSSPLHF	TGTGCCAGCAGCGCGACTGTTAGTTCACCCCTCCACTTT
NA	TRBV5-1	15	NA	TRBJ1-3	CASRSTDTSGNTIYF	TGCGCCAGCAGGTCAACGGACACCTCTGGAAACACCATATATTTT
NA	TRBV5-4	16	TRBD1	TRBJ2-3	CASSRGGQGGTDTQYF	TGTGCCAGCAGCCGCGGGGGACAGGGAGGCACAGATACGCAGTATTTT
NA	TRBV29-1	13	NA	TRBJ1-1	CSVKPAAGTEAFF	TGCAGCGTTAAACCGGCGGCTGGCACTGAAGCTTTCTTT
NA	TRBV9	13	TRBD2	TRBJ2-7	CASSEVAGGEQYF	TGTGCCAGCAGCGAGGTAGCGGGAGGGGAGCAGTACTTC
once	TRBV7-6	15	TRBD2	TRBJ2-7	CASSQGTSGIYEQYF	TGTGCCAGCAGCCAGGGGACTAGCGGTATCTACGAGCAGTACTTC
NA	TRBV29-1	13	TRBD2	TRBJ2-5	CSVVGLAGETQYF	TGCAGCGTTGTCGGGCTAGCGGGAGAGACCCAGTACTTC
NA	TRBV6-4	15	TRBD2	TRBJ2-3	CASSALSGDTDTQYF	TGTGCCAGCAGCGCCCTTAGCGGGGACACAGATACGCAGTATTTT
NA	TRBV25-1	15	TRBD2	TRBJ2-1	CASSGTSGGAYEQFF	TGTGCCAGCAGTGGGACTAGCGGGGGGGCCTATGAGCAGTTCTTC
NA	TRBV9	15	TRBD2	TRBJ2-1	CASSFRGDSYNEQFF	TGTGCCAGCAGCTTCCGGGGGGACTCCTACAATGAGCAGTTCTTC
NA	TRBV3-1/TRBV3-2	18	TRBD2	TRBJ2-1	CASSQGRWNGRANNEQFF	TGTGCCAGCAGCCAAGGAAGGTGGAACGGGAGGGCCAACAATGAGCAGTTCTTC
many	TRBV27	17	NA	TRBJ2-1	CASSFPSHSTGYNEQFF	TGTGCCAGCAGTTTTCCCAGCCACTCCACAGGGTACAATGAGCAGTTCTTC
NA	TRBV19	14	NA	TRBJ1-2	CASSIPGEYYGYTF	TGTGCCAGTAGTATCCCAGGGGAATATTATGGCTACACCTTC
NA	TRBV28	13	TRBD2	TRBJ2-1	CASRKTSGNEQFF	TGTGCCAGCAGGAAGACTAGCGGGAATGAGCAGTTCTTC
NA	TRBV6-5	14	NA	TRBJ2-1	CASSHSGTYNEQFF	TGTGCCAGCAGTCACAGCGGAACCTACAATGAGCAGTTCTTC
NA	TRBV10-3	15	NA	TRBJ2-5	CAISAQGWGQETQYF	TGTGCCATCAGTGCACAGGGTTGGGGGCAAGAGACCCAGTACTTC
NA	TRBV5-6	14	TRBD1	TRBJ1-1	CASGDRGKNTEAFF	TGTGCCAGCGGGGACAGGGGCAAGAACACTGAAGCTTTCTTT
NA	TRBV9	14	TRBD1	TRBJ2-3	CASSSDTGVDTQYF	TGTGCCAGCAGTTCCGATACAGGGGTGGATACGCAGTATTTT
NA	TRBV12-5	18	TRBD1	TRBJ1-5	CASGWTAGTGQFDQPQHF	TGTGCTAGTGGTTGGACCGCCGGGACAGGGCAATTCGATCAGCCCCAGCATTTT
few	TRBV11-3	16	TRBD2	TRBJ2-3	CASSLLAGVVTDTQYF	TGTGCCAGCAGCCTATTGGCGGGGGTCGTTACAGATACGCAGTATTTT
once	TRBV28	15	TRBD2	TRBJ2-1	CASSQLAGVFNEQFF	TGTGCCAGCAGCCAACTAGCGGGAGTTTTCAATGAGCAGTTCTTC
NA	TRBV6-6	14	NA	TRBJ1-5	CASSQGGSNQPQHF	TGTGCCAGCAGCCAGGGAGGGAGCAATCAGCCCCAGCATTTT
NA	TRBV3-1/TRBV3-2	15	NA	TRBJ1-2	CASSQEGELEDGYTF	TGTGCCAGCAGCCAAGAGGGAGAGCTCGAGGATGGCTACACCTTC
NA	TRBV7-8	13	TRBD1	TRBJ2-1	CASSPNTGGKQFF	TGTGCCAGCAGTCCAAATACAGGGGGCAAGCAGTTCTTC
NA	TRBV18	17	TRBD2	TRBJ2-7	CASSRYRDASGRDEQYF	TGTGCCAGCTCTCGATATCGTGACGCTAGCGGGAGGGACGAGCAGTACTTC
NA	TRBV4-1	14	NA	TRBJ1-1	CASSQEPYNTEAFF	TGCGCCAGCAGCCAAGAGCCCTATAACACTGAAGCTTTCTTT